This entry is about one T cell receptor (beta chain). No antigen is known for it. Clones were read by immunoSEQ multiplex PCR, and TCRdb kept only the in-frame ones, dropping some. The data contain roughly 92,000 clones, about 90% of them singletons. The entry originates in a study of graft-versus-host responses after intestinal transplantation. Across the study: Each transplant was multivisceral, liver-intestinal, or isolated intestinal. Uniformly, recipients were administered anti-thymocyte globulin induction with subsequent tacrolimus and steroids for around three years. Findings of the study overall: GvH clones were identified in recipient marrow, with some first appearing in ileum or blood. Those patients showing graft-donor T cell macrochimerism displayed high graft-versus-host to host-versus-graft clonal ratios in allografts.

With 7 bases clipped from V and 2 bases from J, the junction kept 7 bases outside the gene matches. From germline, CDR1 is ENHRY and CDR2 SYGVKD. The CDR3 runs to 17 residues. The chain has TRBV10-3 and TRBJ2-3; TRBD2 matches at 15 bases. The sequenced sample was unstimulated CD4+ T cells sorted from spleen or lymph node cells, obtained before intestinal transplant. The receptor was isolated from a human donor who received an intestinal transplant. The chain's CDR3 is CAINLGTSGGPTDTQYF. CDR3 nucleotides: TGTGCCATCAACCTCGGGACTAGCGGGGGGCCCACAGATACGCAGTATTTT.